This T cell receptor (beta chain) was observed in a study of T cells in Graves' hyperthyroidism and ophthalmopathy. Findings and limits, study-wide: Within blood appeared most thyroid clonotypes that had expanded above 0.001.

A remark on this clonotype: No antigen is known for it. A much larger clone differs by one base, so this may be a read error.

The CDR3 length is 11 residues. Germline assignment: CDR1 KGHDR and CDR2 SFDVKD. RNA transcripts yielded amplified TCR beta CDR3 regions. During a first-round RT-PCR of the TCR CDR3, the HTBI primer set was used. From the multiplex PCR reads, TCRdb called clonotypes with MiXCR, one entry per CDR3 protein. The sample holds around 340,000 distinct CDR3 sequences, approximately 15% seen once. Patients were aged 18 to 65, had disease duration under 2 months, and had newly diagnosed hyperthyroidism. It was uncontrolled infection, other autoimmune disease, pregnancy or lactation that excluded patients. The J gene is TRBJ2-5, the V gene TRBV24-1, with D perhaps TRBD2 (6 bases). The sample comprised blood. This TCR was sampled from a woman between 25 and 40 years old with Graves' hyperthyroidism. The CDR3 sequence: CATEGGETRYF. The CDR3 nucleotides read TGTGCCACCGAGGGCGGGGAGACCCGGTACTTC.